These 25 T cell receptor beta chains came from one sample sequenced in a study of blood T cell repertoires in COVID-19. The table came from immunoSEQ multiplex PCR; TCRdb's copy has only in-frame clones and leaves some out. The sample shows around 200,000 clones, more than 80% of them seen only once. Specimen: peripheral blood. All receptors derive from an elderly woman with acute or convalescent COVID-19.

The chain has TRBV5-4 and TRBJ2-5; D ambiguous. The CDR3 totals 13 residues. The germline gives CDR1 SGHNT, CDR2 YYREEE (reference sequence). V was trimmed by 2 bases and J by 3 bases, leaving 8 bases between them. The CDR3, as DNA: TGTGCCAGCAGCTTTGACATAGAAGAGACCCAGTACTTC. Translating gives CASSFDIEETQYF. Full variable domain (remainder filled in from reference TRBV5-4 and TRBJ2-5): ETGVTQSPTHLIKTRGQQVTLRCSSQSGHNTVSWYQQALGQGPQFIFQYYREEENGRGNFPPRFSGLQFPNYSSELNVNALELDDSALYLCASSFDIEETQYFGPGTRLLVL.

This CDR3 is CASSRGGNEQFF. The CDR3 DNA follows: TGTGCCAGCAGCCGCGGGGGGAATGAGCAGTTCTTC. V gene TRBV3-1 (or the pseudogene TRBV3-2) combines with J gene TRBJ2-1; 8 nucleotides agree with TRBD2. J gave up 7 bases and V 4 bases, and 0 bases lay outside the gene matches. Germline values: CDR1 LGHDT, CDR2 YNNKEL (reference sequence). CDR3 length equals 12 residues.

The V gene is TRBV6-5, the J gene TRBJ2-7; D may be TRBD1 (6 bases). Trimming cost V 7 bases and J 3 bases, with 19 bases left between them. The CDR3 loop spans 15 amino acids. The germline gives CDR1 MNHEY, CDR2 SVGAGI. Here the CDR3 DNA reads TGTGCCAGCACTTCCGGAGGACAGAGGGACTACGAGCAGTACTTC. Translating it yields CASTSGGQRDYEQYF.

The V gene is TRBV5-6, the J gene TRBJ2-1; 7 nucleotides line up with TRBD1. The CDR3 contains 16 residues. Germline assignment: CDR1 SGHDT and CDR2 YYEEEE. With V trimmed by 3 bases and J by 0 bases, 6 bases remained unmatched. This CDR3 reads CASSWGQFSSYNEQFF. Written as DNA, the CDR3 is TGTGCCAGCAGCTGGGGACAGTTCTCCTCCTACAATGAGCAGTTCTTC.

The chain employs TRBV19 and TRBJ1-1, with 10 bases lining up with TRBD1. The V and J ends lost 4 bases and 6 bases, in that order; junction bases with no gene match: 11. Germline lookup yields CDR1 LNHDA and CDR2 SQIVND (reference sequence). The CDR3 is 16 residues long. CDR3: CASSTSAGQGRPEAFF. CDR3 nucleotide sequence: TGTGCCAGTAGTACCTCGGCGGGACAGGGGAGACCTGAAGCTTTCTTT.

The chain carries TRBV28 and TRBJ2-7; 8 nucleotides align to TRBD1. This CDR3 contains 15 residues. CDR1 MDHEN and CDR2 SYDVKM come from the germline V gene. J gave up 3 bases and V 5 bases, and 9 bases lay outside the gene matches. For the CDR3, the DNA is TGTGCCAGCAGTACACCGGGACAGGACCTCTACGAGCAGTACTTC. Translation: CASSTPGQDLYEQYF.

V is TRBV18 and J is TRBJ1-1; 8 nucleotides line up with TRBD1. Per germline, CDR1 KGHSH and CDR2 LQKENI. Trimming removed 3 bases from V and 5 bases from J; junction bases left unmatched: 8. The CDR3 covers 15 residues. The CDR3 nucleotides are TGTGCCAGCTCACCCCCCGCAGGGGGCGAGACTGAAGCTTTCTTT. Encoded protein: CASSPPAGGETEAFF.

V gene TRBV2 combines with J gene TRBJ1-2; D gene ambiguous. Germline CDR1 is SNHLY and CDR2 is FYNNEI. The CDR3 is made up of 11 amino acids. Trimming took 5 bases from V and 5 from J, leaving 6 bases between them. CDR3 amino acids: CASSWTYGYTF. In nucleotides, the CDR3 is TGTGCCAGCAGTTGGACTTATGGCTACACCTTC.

The rearrangement uses TRBV7-2 and TRBJ2-1; tentative D call: TRBD1 (5 bases). CDR3 size: 14 residues. Trimming left V 0 bases short and J 6 bases short, with 9 bases between. From germline, CDR1 is SGHTA and CDR2 FQGNSA. CDR3 coding DNA: TGTGCCAGCAGCTTAGCCAGGGCCGGCAATGAGCAGTTCTTC. Translated, it gives CASSLARAGNEQFF.

This clone is a singleton in its sample. V and J are TRBV2 and TRBJ2-3; 9 positions match TRBD2. The length of the CDR3 is 18 residues. J lost 4 bases, V lost 4 bases, and 15 bases had no gene match. Germline CDR1 and CDR2: SNHLY and FYNNEI. For the CDR3, the DNA is TGTGCCAGCAGTGTATTGAGAGGTATAGCGGGAGCTTCAGATACGCAGTATTTT. It encodes CASSVLRGIAGASDTQYF. Variable domain in full (rest from reference TRBV2 and TRBJ2-3): EPEVTQTPSHQVTQMGQEVILRCVPISNHLYFYWYRQILGQKVEFLVSFYNNEISEKSEIFDDQFSVERPDGSNFTLKIRSTKLEDSAMYFCASSVLRGIAGASDTQYFGPGTRLTVL.

The chain has TRBV19 and TRBJ1-5, with D possibly TRBD1 on 5 matching bases. V was clipped by 7 bases and J by 0 bases, with 19 bases between them. This CDR3 contains 17 residues. Per germline, CDR1 LNHDA and CDR2 SQIVND (reference sequence). CDR3 amino acids: CASTSRWAGISNQPQHF. The CDR3 nucleotides read TGTGCCAGTACTTCTCGTTGGGCAGGGATTAGCAATCAGCCCCAGCATTTT.

The chain has TRBV11-1 and TRBJ1-1, with D uncertain. CDR1 SGHAT and CDR2 FQDESV come from the germline V gene (reference sequence). The CDR3 length is 13 residues. The V gene lost 7 bases and the J gene lost 2 bases, with 11 bases spanning the gap. The CDR3 spells CASTPRINTEAFF. In DNA, the CDR3 is TGTGCCAGCACCCCCAGGATAAACACTGAAGCTTTCTTT.

The CDR3: CASSPTGTDQNEKLFF. The CDR3 DNA follows: TGCGCCAGCAGCCCAACCGGGACAGATCAAAATGAAAAACTGTTTTTT. V and J are TRBV5-1 and TRBJ1-4; 7 bases map to TRBD1. With 4 bases clipped from V and 5 bases from J, the junction kept 11 bases outside the gene matches. Germline CDR1 reads SGHRS; CDR2 reads YFSETQ. The CDR3 loop spans 16 amino acids.

The chain combines TRBV7-2 with TRBJ1-5, with D perhaps TRBD1 (6 bases). Trimming stripped 5 bases from V and 4 bases from J, with 12 bases between. CDR3 size: 14 residues. Per germline, CDR1 SGHTA and CDR2 FQGNSA. The CDR3 is CASSLRTDNQPQHF. In DNA form, the CDR3 reads TGTGCCAGCAGCCTCCGGACAGATAATCAGCCCCAGCATTTT. The complete variable domain, with remaining parts taken from reference TRBV7-2 and TRBJ1-5, reads GAGVSQSPSNKVTEKGKDVELRCDPISGHTALYWYRQSLGQGLEFLIYFQGNSAPDKSGLPSDRFSAERTGGSVSTLTIQRTQQEDSAVYLCASSLRTDNQPQHFGDGTRLSIL.

This clone has only a few counts. The chain has TRBV7-3 and TRBJ1-2; no clear D. This CDR3 region has 14 residues. In germline, CDR1 is SGHTA, CDR2 FQGTGA. The V end lost 5 bases, the J end lost 4 bases, and 14 bases lay between the germline ends. CDR3: CASSTTATLYGYTF. CDR3 coding DNA: TGTGCCAGCAGCACCACAGCTACCCTCTATGGCTACACCTTC.

This clone was counted a few times. The rearrangement links TRBV19 to TRBJ1-3; D is ambiguous. The CDR3 runs to 15 residues. The V and J ends lost 5 bases and 1 base respectively, with 12 bases between them. CDR1 and CDR2 (germline): LNHDA, SQIVND (reference sequence). The CDR3 here is CASSFYTGSGNTIYF. CDR3 bases: TGTGCCAGTAGTTTTTACACCGGGTCTGGAAACACCATATATTTT.

This clone has a handful of counts. The J gene is TRBJ1-6, the V gene TRBV30, with no clear D. The CDR3 consists of 16 residues. The V end was cut by 4 bases, the J end by 1 base, with 14 bases between. Germline loops: CDR1 GTSNPN, CDR2 SVGIG (reference sequence). The CDR3 DNA follows: TGTGCCTGGAAGAGGGAGGGTCGGTCCTATAATTCACCCCTCCACTTT. It yields the protein CAWKREGRSYNSPLHF.

The rearrangement uses TRBV13 and TRBJ1-2; D ambiguous. Trimming cost V 1 base and J 4 bases, with 4 bases left between them. The CDR3 is made up of 12 amino acids. Germline V CDR1 and CDR2: PRHDT, FYEKMQ (reference sequence). CDR3 sequence (DNA): TGTGCCAGCAGCTTAGAGAGCTATGGCTACACCTTC. It is translated as CASSLESYGYTF.

The CDR3 reads CASSPGLAGTEVEQFF. The CDR3 DNA follows: TGCGCCAGCAGCCCGGGACTAGCGGGAACGGAGGTTGAGCAGTTCTTC. The chain is built from TRBV5-1 and TRBJ2-1, with TRBD2 matching 13 bases. Germline V gene data show CDR1 as SGHRS and CDR2 as YFSETQ. This CDR3 spans 16 amino acids. V shed 4 bases and J 9 bases; nucleotides not matched to a gene: 10.

J is TRBJ2-3 and V is TRBV5-1; 7 bases map to TRBD2. After removal of 0 bases from V and 4 bases from J, the junction contained 5 bases not matched to a gene. The CDR3 is 15 residues long. The germline V gene has CDR1 SGHRS and CDR2 YFSETQ. The CDR3 DNA reads TGCGCCAGCAGCTTGGTCGGGAGCGGGGCAGATACGCAGTATTTT. As protein: CASSLVGSGADTQYF.

V is TRBV10-3 and J is TRBJ2-7; 11 positions agree with TRBD1. Per germline, CDR1 ENHRY and CDR2 SYGVKD. Trimming took 2 bases from V and 5 from J; bases not matched to a gene: 2. CDR3 size: 14 residues. The CDR3 protein is CAISEGDRGNEQYF. The CDR3 DNA is TGTGCCATCAGTGAGGGGGACAGGGGGAACGAGCAGTACTTC.

The chain uses TRBV3-1 (or the pseudogene TRBV3-2) and TRBJ1-5, with D unresolved. V shed 3 bases and J shed 6 bases, with 15 bases lying between them. CDR3 length: 15 residues. Germline CDR1 reads LGHDT; CDR2 reads YNNKEL (reference sequence). The CDR3, as DNA: TGTGCCAGCAGCCAGTACGTGGGAGCGGGTCAGCCCCAGCATTTT. Translating gives CASSQYVGAGQPQHF.

The chain combines TRBV6-2 or TRBV6-3 with TRBJ1-1, with 7 positions matching TRBD1. J gave up 5 bases and V 5 bases, and 8 bases lay outside the gene matches. This CDR3 contains 14 residues. Germline CDR1 MNHEY, CDR2 SVGEGT. The CDR3 reads CASSLAGGRTEAFF. The CDR3 DNA reads as TGTGCCAGCAGTCTCGCAGGGGGGCGGACTGAAGCTTTCTTT.

The chain combines TRBV27 with TRBJ2-2; a possible D gene is TRBD1 (5 bases). Trimming took off 5 bases at V and 1 base at J, with 8 bases between the two ends. The germline CDR1 and CDR2 sequences are MNHEY and SMNVEV (reference sequence). This CDR3 has 14 amino acids. CDR3 DNA sequence: TGTGCCAGCAGTGCTGACAGGAACACCGGGGAGCTGTTTTTT. Its protein product is CASSADRNTGELFF.

The gene calls are TRBV15 and TRBJ1-2; TRBD1 matches 8 bases. The CDR3 has 16 amino acids. Losses at the gene ends were 5 bases for V and 4 bases for J; bases not matched to a gene: 12. Germline values: CDR1 LNHNV, CDR2 YYDKDF (reference sequence). CDR3 residues: CATSGGQGRILYGYTF. The CDR3 region has the DNA TGTGCCACCAGCGGTGGACAGGGTCGAATTCTCTATGGCTACACCTTC.